One and the same sample provided the 28 T cell receptor beta chains below, sequenced in a study of T cell changes during pregnancy in multiple sclerosis (dated by TCRdb to the late 2010s). The library relied on the immunoSEQ multiplex PCR assay. TCRdb took over this immuneACCESS table, retaining in-frame rearrangements with V and J assigned. Such tables are incomplete; in checked studies, under half of the missing clones stem from an unresolved V gene, and the remainder is unexplained. The sample has 19,000 or so clones on record, approximately 90% of them singletons. The top ten clonotypes cover approximately 1.3% of the sample. The sequencing here drew on CD4+ T cells from peripheral blood mononuclear cells, taken in the first trimester of pregnancy. These receptors were taken from a female donor in good health, enrolled as a control in a pregnancy study.

V gene TRBV14 combines with J gene TRBJ1-6, with a weak D call TRBD1 (5 bases). The V end was cut by 5 bases, the J end by 4 bases, with 9 bases between. The CDR3 spans 14 residues. Per germline, CDR1 SGHDN and CDR2 FVKESK. CDR3 nucleotide sequence: TGTGCCAGCAGCTCGGCAGGGTATAATTCACCCCTCCACTTT. This sequence encodes CASSSAGYNSPLHF.

The chain joins TRBV23-1 to TRBJ1-2; 7 bases match TRBD1. TRBV23-1 is known as an ORF, though its function is uncertain. J gave up 4 bases and V 8 bases, and 7 bases lay outside the gene matches. CDR3 length equals 13 residues. The CDR3 sequence: CASGDRVGYGYTF. CDR3 nucleotides: TGCGCCAGCGGAGACAGGGTTGGCTATGGCTACACCTTC.

This clone was found once. This chain links TRBV5-1 with TRBJ1-2; TRBD1 matches 12 bases. CDR3 length: 17 amino acids. CDR1 and CDR2 (germline): SGHRS, YFSETQ. Trimming cost V 0 bases and J 4 bases; bases outside gene matches: 7. CDR3 DNA: TGCGCCAGCAGCTTGGCCGGGACAGGGGGCTTAAGCTATGGCTACACCTTC. As protein: CASSLAGTGGLSYGYTF.

The rearrangement joins TRBV6-1 to TRBJ2-2; 7 nucleotides align to TRBD1. The CDR3 runs 14 residues. Germline-derived CDR1 and CDR2 are MNHNS and SASEGT. Germline trimming cut 6 bases from V and 2 bases from J; bases unmatched to any gene: 3. For the CDR3, the DNA is TGTGCCAGCAGGGGGGACAGTAACACCGGGGAGCTGTTTTTT. Residues: CASRGDSNTGELFF.

The V gene is TRBV7-9, the J gene TRBJ1-3; 7 nucleotides line up with TRBD1. J was trimmed by 3 bases and V by 5 bases; bases with no gene match: 16. Looked up from germline, CDR1 is SEHNR and CDR2 is FQNEAQ (reference sequence). This CDR3 has 18 residues. The CDR3 nucleotides read TGTGCCAGCAGCCCCACCACCCTTGGACAGGCTTTTGGAAACACCATATATTTT. Translating it yields CASSPTTLGQAFGNTIYF.

The V and J genes are TRBV6-5 and TRBJ1-1; no clear D. V was pared by 0 bases and J by 10 bases, with 12 bases between. CDR3 length: 13 amino acids. Germline CDR1 and CDR2: MNHEY and SVGAGI. CDR3 nucleotides: TGTGCCAGCAGTTACTCCTACGCCGGAGGAGCTTTCTTT. The encoded protein is CASSYSYAGGAFF.

The rearrangement uses TRBV4-2 and TRBJ2-7; TRBD2 matches at 9 bases. V shed 0 bases, J shed 2 bases, and the junction held 5 bases outside the gene matches. Germline V gene data show CDR1 as LGHNA and CDR2 as YNFKEQ. The CDR3 contains 16 residues. In DNA form, the CDR3 reads TGTGCCAGCAGCCAAGATAATAGCGGGGGAACCTACGAGCAGTACTTC. It translates to CASSQDNSGGTYEQYF.

The chain carries TRBV7-9 and TRBJ1-5, with 9 bases fitting TRBD1. The germline V gene encodes CDR1 SEHNR and CDR2 FQNEAQ (reference sequence). CDR3 length: 15 residues. The junction had 5 bases not matched to a gene; V was cut back by 3 bases and J by 5 bases. The CDR3 loop is CASSFGTGWDQPQHF. CDR3 DNA sequence: TGTGCCAGCAGCTTCGGGACAGGGTGGGATCAGCCCCAGCATTTT.

The chain couples TRBV6-5 to TRBJ2-2; 7 bases align to TRBD1. Looked up from germline, CDR1 is MNHEY and CDR2 is SVGAGI. The V and J ends lost 0 bases and 6 bases, in that order; junction bases with no gene match: 7. The CDR3 spans 16 residues. Written as DNA, the CDR3 is TGTGCCAGCAGTTACTCGCCGACAGGGTCCGCCGGGGAGCTGTTTTTT. Translating it yields CASSYSPTGSAGELFF.

This chain uses TRBV11-2 with TRBJ1-1; D gene unclear. V lost 1 base to trimming and J lost 1 base, with 10 bases between them. The CDR3 sequence is 15 residues long. Germline V gene sequence: CDR1 SGHAT, CDR2 FQNNGV. CDR3 amino acids: CASSLGGLGNTEAFF. The DNA for the CDR3 is TGTGCCAGCAGCTTAGGCGGACTGGGGAACACTGAAGCTTTCTTT. The full variable domain, rest sourced from reference TRBV11-2 and TRBJ1-1, is EAGVAQSPRYKIIEKRQSVAFWCNPISGHATLYWYQQILGQGPKLLIQFQNNGVVDDSQLPKDRFSAERLKGVDSTLKIQPAKLEDSAVYLCASSLGGLGNTEAFFGQGTRLTVV.

This sequence joins TRBV20-1 and TRBJ1-1; the D is unclear. This CDR3 comprises 11 residues. The germline V and J ends were trimmed by 2 bases and 12 bases, with 13 bases remaining between them. Germline assignment: CDR1 DFQATT and CDR2 SNEGSKA (reference sequence). CDR3 sequence (DNA): TGCAGTGCTAGACTGTTTCCGTTAACTTTCTTT. Protein: CSARLFPLTFF.

The sample holds a few counts of this clone. The rearrangement links TRBV4-1 to TRBJ2-7; 9 bases map to TRBD2. V gave up 2 bases and J gave up 0 bases; unmatched junction bases: 2. This CDR3 has 15 amino acids. Germline V gene sequence: CDR1 MGHRA, CDR2 YSYEKL. The CDR3 DNA follows: TGCGCCAGCAGCCAACTAGCGGGGAACTCCTACGAGCAGTACTTC. The encoded protein is CASSQLAGNSYEQYF.

The rearrangement uses TRBV7-9 and TRBJ2-7, with TRBD2 identical over 8 bases. The trim removed 1 base at V and 5 bases at J, leaving 10 bases unmatched. The CDR3 has 16 amino acids. Germline loops: CDR1 SEHNR, CDR2 FQNEAQ (reference sequence). CDR3 loop: CASSLGRGTSLHEQYF. The CDR3 bases are TGTGCCAGCAGCTTAGGGAGGGGGACTAGTCTGCACGAGCAGTACTTC.

The V gene is TRBV2, the J gene TRBJ2-2; 11 bases match TRBD1. The V gene's germline CDR1 is SNHLY and CDR2 FYNNEI. The CDR3 is 14 residues long. The ends lost 7 bases at V and 3 bases at J; junction bases unmatched: 1. The CDR3 protein is CASKGQGDTGELFF. The CDR3 DNA is TGTGCCAGCAAGGGACAGGGGGACACCGGGGAGCTGTTTTTT.

The CDR3 DNA reads TGTGCCAGCAGTTACGGCGCCGGGAGCTCCTACGAGCAGTACTTC. Translation: CASSYGAGSSYEQYF. J is TRBJ2-7 and V is TRBV6-5; perhaps TRBD2 as D (6 bases). Trimming pared 2 bases from V and 0 bases from J, leaving 11 bases between. The CDR3 sequence is 15 residues long. CDR1 and CDR2 from the germline V gene are MNHEY and SVGAGI.

This clone was seen only once. No conserved phenylalanine or tryptophan ends this CDR3, so it is likely a read error. The J gene is TRBJ2-7, the V gene TRBV19; no clear D. Germline CDR1 LNHDA, CDR2 SQIVND (reference sequence). Trimming removed 7 bases at V and 4 bases at J, with 11 bases between. The CDR3 runs 12 residues. The DNA of the CDR3 is TGTGCCAGTACTATGACCGGGTACGAGCAGTACCTC. Protein product: CASTMTGYEQYL.

This clone was observed a single time. This chain uses TRBV18 with TRBJ2-1, with TRBD1 as a possible D gene (6 bases). The CDR3 spans 17 residues. The V gene lost 3 bases and the J gene lost 5 bases, with 20 bases spanning the gap. The germline CDR1 and CDR2 sequences are KGHSH and LQKENI. The CDR3 nucleotides read TGTGCCAGCTCACCTCTCCCCTCGCCACCAGGGGACAATGAGCAGTTCTTC. Residues: CASSPLPSPPGDNEQFF.

The V gene is TRBV7-8, the J gene TRBJ2-5, with TRBD1 matching over 9 bases. Germline lookup yields CDR1 SGHVS and CDR2 FQNEAQ. Trimming removed 5 bases from V and 2 bases from J; junction bases left unmatched: 9. CDR3 length: 16 amino acids. CDR3 DNA: TGTGCCAGCAGCCCAGACAGGGGGAGTCAGCAAGAGACCCAGTACTTC. Residues: CASSPDRGSQQETQYF.

The chain joins TRBV9 to TRBJ1-4; TRBD1 aligns across 11 bases. J lost 7 bases, V lost 5 bases, and 4 bases had no gene match. The CDR3 totals 14 residues. Germline CDR1 SGDLS, CDR2 YYNGEE. The DNA for the CDR3 is TGTGCCAGCAGTTTCGGGACAGGGGGTGAAAAACTGTTTTTT. It codes for CASSFGTGGEKLFF.

The chain joins TRBV5-1 to TRBJ2-5; no clear D. The tail of the sequence fits TRBJ2-7 better, so the J call may be wrong. The CDR3 sequence is 15 residues long. In germline, CDR1 is SGHRS, CDR2 YFSETQ. The CDR3 protein is CASTSEWAGSYEQYF. CDR3 nucleotide sequence: TGCGCCAGCACCTCCGAGTGGGCCGGCTCCTACGAGCAGTACTTC.

The chain links TRBV15 to TRBJ1-2; 10 bases match TRBD1. The germline V gene encodes CDR1 LNHNV and CDR2 YYDKDF (reference sequence). The CDR3 has 15 residues. Trimming removed 0 bases from V and 4 bases from J; junction bases left unmatched: 2. CDR3 in amino acids: CATSREDRGIYGYTF. The CDR3, as DNA: TGTGCCACCAGCAGAGAGGACAGGGGGATCTATGGCTACACCTTC.

This sequence joins TRBV27 and TRBJ1-5; no definite D call. This CDR3 is built from 13 residues. V dropped 3 bases and J dropped 2 bases, with 5 bases sitting between them. Germline V gives CDR1 MNHEY, CDR2 SMNVEV (reference sequence). Here the CDR3 reads CASSFQGNQPQHF. The CDR3 DNA reads TGTGCCAGCAGTTTCCAGGGCAATCAGCCCCAGCATTTT.

This chain joins TRBV13 and TRBJ2-5; 9 bases map to TRBD2. Looked up from germline, CDR1 is PRHDT and CDR2 is FYEKMQ (reference sequence). V was pared by 4 bases and J by 3 bases, with 3 bases of the junction left unmatched. The CDR3 covers 14 residues. The CDR3 is CASSSRGGKETQYF. CDR3 DNA sequence: TGTGCCAGCAGCTCGCGGGGGGGGAAAGAGACCCAGTACTTC.

The chain has TRBV7-2 and TRBJ2-5; possible D gene TRBD2, 5 bases. CDR1 and CDR2 from the germline V gene are SGHTA and FQGNSA. CDR3 length: 13 amino acids. With 0 bases removed from V and 4 bases from J, the gap between germline ends came to 6 bases. For the CDR3, the DNA is TGTGCCAGCAGCTTAGCCGGAGGAGAGACCCAGTACTTC. Its translation: CASSLAGGETQYF. The full variable domain, with the rest looked up from reference TRBV7-2 and TRBJ2-5, is GAGVSQSPSNKVTEKGKDVELRCDPISGHTALYWYRQSLGQGLEFLIYFQGNSAPDKSGLPSDRFSAERTGGSVSTLTIQRTQQEDSAVYLCASSLAGGETQYFGPGTRLLVL.

This chain links TRBV5-1 with TRBJ2-3; the D gene is possibly TRBD2 (6 bases). Per the germline V gene, CDR1 is SGHRS and CDR2 is YFSETQ. This CDR3 region has 15 residues. V was shortened by 3 bases and J by 5 bases, with 16 bases between the two germline ends. The CDR3 here is CASSSKRRVEDTQYF. The CDR3 DNA sequence: TGCGCCAGCAGCTCCAAACGGAGGGTGGAAGATACGCAGTATTTT.

The genes are TRBV7-9 and TRBJ2-5, with 7 positions matching TRBD1. The CDR3 runs 13 residues. Germline lookup yields CDR1 SEHNR and CDR2 FQNEAQ (reference sequence). Germline trimming cut 5 bases from V and 6 bases from J; bases unmatched to any gene: 6. Here the CDR3 DNA reads TGTGCCAGCAGCCCGACAGGGAGCCAGACCCAGTACTTC. As protein: CASSPTGSQTQYF.

This clone was recorded a few times. The CDR3 here is CASGSEGVNTEAFF. As DNA, the CDR3 is TGTGCCAGCGGAAGCGAGGGGGTAAACACTGAAGCTTTCTTT. The chain joins TRBV19 to TRBJ1-1; D may be TRBD1 (6 bases). CDR1 is LNHDA and CDR2 is SQIVND in the germline V gene (reference sequence). V lost 9 bases to trimming and J lost 2 bases, with 16 bases between them. CDR3 size: 14 residues. The full variable domain, in which reference TRBV19 and TRBJ1-1 provide the parts outside the CDR3, is DGGITQSPKYLFRKEGQNVTLSCEQNLNHDAMYWYRQDPGQGLRLIYYSQIVNDFQKGDIAEGYSVSREKKESFPLTVTSAQKNPTAFYLCASGSEGVNTEAFFGQGTRLTVV.

This clone showed up just a few times. V usage is TRBV30 and J usage is TRBJ1-2; 7 nucleotides line up with TRBD1. This CDR3 contains 14 residues. Germline V gene sequence: CDR1 GTSNPN, CDR2 SVGIG (reference sequence). The J segment lost 4 bases and the V segment lost 4 bases, leaving 9 bases of the junction unmatched. The CDR3 reads CAWMPKGAGYGYTF. As DNA, the CDR3 is TGTGCCTGGATGCCGAAGGGGGCTGGCTATGGCTACACCTTC. The variable domain in full, completed from reference TRBV30 and TRBJ1-2, reads SQTIHQWPATLVQPVGSPLSLECTVEGTSNPNLYWYRQAAGRGLQLLFYSVGIGQISSEVPQNLSASRPQDRQFILSSKKLLLSDSGFYLCAWMPKGAGYGYTFGSGTRLTVV.